This T cell receptor beta chain comes out of a study of blood T cells in healthy people across ages. Study background: About one barcoded beta molecule was captured per two T cells (by template switching).

Note on this clonotype: Its antigen is unidentified. The junction departs from the called germline gene at one end, perhaps through a read error.

The CDR3 has 16 amino acids. CDR1 is SGHNT and CDR2 is YYREEE in the germline V gene (reference sequence). Study findings and constraints: The study regarded diversity estimates from one million T cells as underestimates.

It was with a sample-barcoded 5' primer and a J-beta primer mix that a second PCR of about 6 to 12 cycles was run. Each cDNA was tagged by a template-switch adaptor containing 12 random nucleotides. Samples each returned at least 3 million CDR3-containing paired-end reads. TCRdb re-called the 5' RACE reads with MiXCR, one entry per CDR3 protein. Among some 900,000 distinct CDR3 sequences listed, under 35% were seen once. The specimen sequenced was blood. This chain joins TRBV5-4 and TRBJ1-6, with a possible D match to TRBD1 (6 bases). The receptor's source is a woman of 80 years or more in good health. CDR3 protein: CVSNGGGTSYNSPLHF. CDR3 bases: TGTGTCAGCAACGGGGGCGGGACGTCCTATAATTCACCCCTCCACTTT.